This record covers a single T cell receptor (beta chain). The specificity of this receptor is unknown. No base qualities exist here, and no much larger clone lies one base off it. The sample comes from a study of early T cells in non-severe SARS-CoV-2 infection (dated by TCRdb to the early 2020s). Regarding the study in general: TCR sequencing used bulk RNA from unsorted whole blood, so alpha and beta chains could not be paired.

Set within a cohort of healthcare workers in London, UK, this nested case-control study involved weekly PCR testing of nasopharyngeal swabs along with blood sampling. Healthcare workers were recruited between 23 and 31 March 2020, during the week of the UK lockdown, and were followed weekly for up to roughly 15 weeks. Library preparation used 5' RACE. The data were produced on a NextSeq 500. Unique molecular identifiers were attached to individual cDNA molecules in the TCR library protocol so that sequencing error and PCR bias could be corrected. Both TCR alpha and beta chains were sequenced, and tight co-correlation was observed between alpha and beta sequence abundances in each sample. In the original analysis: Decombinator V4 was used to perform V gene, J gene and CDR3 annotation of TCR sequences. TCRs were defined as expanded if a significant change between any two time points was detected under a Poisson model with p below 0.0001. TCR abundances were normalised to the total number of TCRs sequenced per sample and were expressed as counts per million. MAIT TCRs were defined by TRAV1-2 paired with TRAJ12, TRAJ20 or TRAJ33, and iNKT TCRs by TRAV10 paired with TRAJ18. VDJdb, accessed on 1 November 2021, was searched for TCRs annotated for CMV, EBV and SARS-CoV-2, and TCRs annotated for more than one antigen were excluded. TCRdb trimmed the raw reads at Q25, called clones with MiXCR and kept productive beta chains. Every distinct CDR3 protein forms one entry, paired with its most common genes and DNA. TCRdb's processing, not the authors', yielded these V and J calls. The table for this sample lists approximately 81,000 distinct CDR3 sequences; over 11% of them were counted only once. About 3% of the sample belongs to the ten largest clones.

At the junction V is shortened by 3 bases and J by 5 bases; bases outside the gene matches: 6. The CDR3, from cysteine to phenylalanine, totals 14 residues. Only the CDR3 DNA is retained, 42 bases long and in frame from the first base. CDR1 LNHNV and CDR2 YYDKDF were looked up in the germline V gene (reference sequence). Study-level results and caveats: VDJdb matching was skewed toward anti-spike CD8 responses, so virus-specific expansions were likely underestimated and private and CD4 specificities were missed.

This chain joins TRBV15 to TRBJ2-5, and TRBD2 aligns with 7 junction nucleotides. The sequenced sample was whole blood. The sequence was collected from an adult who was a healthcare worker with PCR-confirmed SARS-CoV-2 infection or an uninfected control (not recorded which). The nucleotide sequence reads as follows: TGTGCCACCAGCAGCTCTAACGGGGGGGAGACCCAGTACTTC. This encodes CATSSSNGGETQYF.